One and the same sample provided the 11 T cell receptor beta chains below, sequenced in a study of shared clonotypes between healthy human individuals. Sequencing was performed with immunoSEQ multiplex PCR; in TCRdb, only in-frame clones are kept and a portion is missing. In the table there are 950,000 to 1,200,000 clones, 77% of which are singletons. The sequenced material came from memory CD4+ T cells from PBMCs. Subset given: CD45RA-negative fraction. These receptors came from a man younger than 30 in good health. Some clones in this sample may be carry-over from other donors' samples.

In the case of this clone: A clone one base away is much larger, so this may be a read error. The chain has TRBV28 and TRBJ2-7; 8 bases match TRBD2. V shed 5 bases and J 5 bases; nucleotides not matched to a gene: 20. This CDR3 comprises 18 residues. The V gene's germline CDR1 is MDHEN and CDR2 SYDVKM. CDR3 sequence: CASSTIDSPAGVSDEQYF. CDR3 nucleotides: TGTGCCAGCAGTACTATAGATTCACCAGCGGGAGTAAGCGACGAGCAGTACTTC.

The rearrangement joins TRBV9 to TRBJ2-2, with D uncertain. CDR1 is SGDLS and CDR2 is YYNGEE in the germline V gene. The CDR3 sequence is 15 residues long. V lost 5 bases, J lost 1 base, and 12 bases lay in between. The CDR3 protein is CASRRGPGNTGELFF. The DNA of the CDR3 is TGTGCCAGCAGGAGAGGTCCAGGGAACACCGGGGAGCTGTTTTTT.

This clone occurred once. This chain links TRBV9 with TRBJ2-7, with a possible D match to TRBD1 (5 bases). Germline V CDR1 and CDR2: SGDLS, YYNGEE. CDR3 length: 15 amino acids. Trimming left V 4 bases short and J 0 bases short, with 14 bases between. CDR3 DNA sequence: TGTGCCAGCAGCCGATTACAGGATCCCTCCTACGAGCAGTACTTC. This codes for CASSRLQDPSYEQYF.

In this sample, this clone turned up many times. V and J are TRBV5-1 and TRBJ2-5; D perhaps matches TRBD2 (5 bases). Trimming stripped 0 bases from V and 0 bases from J, with 9 bases between. The CDR3 extends over 15 amino acids. In germline, CDR1 is SGHRS, CDR2 YFSETQ. CDR3 coding DNA: TGCGCCAGCAGCTTGGAGCGGCCGTACCAAGAGACCCAGTACTTC. As protein: CASSLERPYQETQYF.

This clone was counted a single time. The chain carries TRBV5-4 and TRBJ1-1; D call uncertain. The V gene lost 2 bases and the J gene lost 10 bases, with 15 bases spanning the gap. From germline, CDR1 is SGHNT and CDR2 YYREEE (reference sequence). This CDR3 region has 13 residues. CDR3 DNA sequence: TGTGCCAGCAGCTTAGCGGCGGGGTTATCAGCTTTCTTT. Its protein is CASSLAAGLSAFF. Looking up the rest from reference TRBV5-4 and TRBJ1-1 gives the full variable domain: ETGVTQSPTHLIKTRGQQVTLRCSSQSGHNTVSWYQQALGQGPQFIFQYYREEENGRGNFPPRFSGLQFPNYSSELNVNALELDDSALYLCASSLAAGLSAFFGQGTRLTVV.

In the case of this clone: A far larger clone is one nucleotide away, so this likely arose from a read error. The genes are TRBV7-9 and TRBJ1-1, with D unresolved. This CDR3 comprises 12 residues. Germline lookup yields CDR1 SEHNR and CDR2 FQNEAQ (reference sequence). The CDR3 coding sequence is TGTGCCAGCAGCTTAATGAACGCTGAAGCTTTCTTT. This translates into CASSLMNAEAFF.

This clone has just one count. V gene TRBV7-8 combines with J gene TRBJ2-1, with D possibly being TRBD1 (5 bases). V lost 4 bases to trimming and J lost 4 bases, with 17 bases between them. CDR3 length: 16 residues. Germline V gene sequence: CDR1 SGHVS, CDR2 FQNEAQ. CDR3 in amino acids: CASSSSSRVEYNEQFF. The CDR3 bases are TGTGCCAGCAGCTCCTCAAGCAGGGTGGAGTACAATGAGCAGTTCTTC.

V is TRBV5-4 and J is TRBJ1-1; perhaps TRBD1 as D (5 bases). Trimming left V 0 bases short and J 1 base short, with 10 bases between. The germline V gene has CDR1 SGHNT and CDR2 YYREEE (reference sequence). This CDR3 is 15 amino acids long. Written as DNA, the CDR3 is TGTGCCAGCAGCTTGGCCGGACATTCGAACACTGAAGCTTTCTTT. Translation: CASSLAGHSNTEAFF.

This chain uses TRBV6-5 with TRBJ2-2, with TRBD2 matching over 8 bases. CDR3 length equals 16 residues. The V segment lost 0 bases and the J segment 11 bases; nucleotides outside the gene matches: 11. CDR1 MNHEY and CDR2 SVGAGI come from the germline V gene. This CDR3 is CASSYSELAANTELFF. CDR3 DNA: TGTGCCAGCAGTTACTCAGAACTAGCGGCCAACACCGAGCTGTTTTTT.

This clone was counted only a few times. The chain links TRBV5-4 to TRBJ2-3; D remains unclear. Germline V gene lookup returns CDR1 SGHNT and CDR2 YYREEE (reference sequence). This CDR3 comprises 12 residues. V lost 3 bases and J 6 bases, leaving 8 bases between the germline ends. The CDR3 nucleotides read TGTGCCAGCAGCTCCGGCCCTGATACGCAGTATTTT. Its protein is CASSSGPDTQYF.

With regard to this clone: Other nucleotide sequences from this sample produce the same CDR3. In nucleotides, the CDR3 is TGTGCCAGCAGCTTGGTTGGGACCGGGGAGCTGTTTTTT. It specifies CASSLVGTGELFF. V usage is TRBV5-4 and J usage is TRBJ2-2, with D unresolved. Trimming removed 0 bases at V and 5 bases at J, with 5 bases between. CDR1 and CDR2 from the germline V gene are SGHNT and YYREEE (reference sequence). CDR3 length equals 13 residues.